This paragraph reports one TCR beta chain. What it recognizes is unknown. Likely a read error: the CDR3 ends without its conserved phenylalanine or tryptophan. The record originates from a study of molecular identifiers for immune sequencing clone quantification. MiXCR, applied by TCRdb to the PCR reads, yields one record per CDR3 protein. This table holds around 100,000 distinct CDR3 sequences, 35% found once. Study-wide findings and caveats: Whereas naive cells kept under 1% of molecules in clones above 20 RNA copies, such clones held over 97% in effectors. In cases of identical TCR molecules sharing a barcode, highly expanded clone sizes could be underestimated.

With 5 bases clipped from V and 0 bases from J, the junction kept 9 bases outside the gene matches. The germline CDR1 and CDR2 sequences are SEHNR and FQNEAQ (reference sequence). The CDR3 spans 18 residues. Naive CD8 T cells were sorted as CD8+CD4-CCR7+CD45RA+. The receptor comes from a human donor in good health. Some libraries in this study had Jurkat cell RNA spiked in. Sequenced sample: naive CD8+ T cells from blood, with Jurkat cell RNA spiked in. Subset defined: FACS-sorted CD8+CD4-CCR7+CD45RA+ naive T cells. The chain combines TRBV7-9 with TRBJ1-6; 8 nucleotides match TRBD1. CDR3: CASSVGTGESSYNSPLHI. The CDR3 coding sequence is TGTGCCAGCAGCGTCGGGACAGGAGAAAGCTCCTATAATTCACCCCTCCACATT.